Below, 30 T cell receptor beta chains from the same sample are listed, as sequenced in a study of long-term antiretroviral therapy in people with HIV. Survey-level immunoSEQ v3.0 assays were run. The data were produced by immunoSEQ multiplex PCR, yet TCRdb's version contains in-frame clones alone and is incomplete. The sample includes approximately 30,000 clones, about 98% of them seen just once. Sequences were derived from unsorted PBMCs, sampled 7.6 years after starting antiretroviral therapy. These TCRs come from a man younger than 40 with HIV.

This chain links TRBV4-1 with TRBJ1-2; TRBD1 might be the D (6 bases). Germline V gene data show CDR1 as MGHRA and CDR2 as YSYEKL. The CDR3 has 18 amino acids. Trimming shortened V by 0 bases and J by 3 bases, and 20 bases separated the two germline ends. The CDR3 sequence: CASSQERGQLSFDYGYTF. In nucleotides, the CDR3 is TGCGCCAGCAGCCAAGAACGGGGACAACTAAGCTTCGACTATGGCTACACCTTC.

The rearrangement joins TRBV9 to TRBJ1-3; D remains ambiguous. The V gene's germline CDR1 is SGDLS and CDR2 YYNGEE. CDR3 size: 16 residues. Trimming removed 2 bases from V and 2 bases from J, with 14 bases in between. The CDR3 DNA follows: TGTGCCAGCAGCGTCATGGGAGGCGCCCCTGGAAACACCATATATTTT. Amino acids: CASSVMGGAPGNTIYF.

The V gene is TRBV9, the J gene TRBJ1-1; D remains ambiguous. Trimming stripped 0 bases from V and 4 bases from J, with 10 bases between. This CDR3 has 14 residues. CDR1 is SGDLS and CDR2 is YYNGEE in the germline V gene. The CDR3 nucleotides read TGTGCCAGCAGCGTAGACGAAGGAATCACTGAAGCTTTCTTT. Protein sequence: CASSVDEGITEAFF.

V usage is TRBV11-2 and J usage is TRBJ2-1; D unresolved. V was clipped by 5 bases and J by 0 bases, with 11 bases between them. The CDR3 runs 15 residues. CDR1 and CDR2 (germline): SGHAT, FQNNGV. The CDR3, as DNA: TGTGCCAGCAGCCAGTGGTCCCGCTCCTACAATGAGCAGTTCTTC. This sequence encodes CASSQWSRSYNEQFF. Supplemented by reference TRBV11-2 and TRBJ2-1, the full variable domain reads EAGVAQSPRYKIIEKRQSVAFWCNPISGHATLYWYQQILGQGPKLLIQFQNNGVVDDSQLPKDRFSAERLKGVDSTLKIQPAKLEDSAVYLCASSQWSRSYNEQFFGPGTRLTVL.

The chain links TRBV10-1 to TRBJ1-6; D gene ambiguous. This CDR3 comprises 16 residues. Germline lookup yields CDR1 WNHNN and CDR2 SYGVQD (reference sequence). The V end lost 6 bases, the J end lost 5 bases, and 17 bases lay between the germline ends. CDR3 DNA: TGCGCCAGCAGGAAGGCAGGTTCTTACCATAATTCACCCCTCCACTTT. Translation: CASRKAGSYHNSPLHF.

This clone came up once. V and J are TRBV6-6 and TRBJ2-3; the D is unclear. V was clipped by 0 bases and J by 3 bases, with 4 bases between them. The CDR3 totals 13 residues. Germline V CDR1 and CDR2: MNHNY, SVGAGI (reference sequence). As DNA, the CDR3 is TGTGCCAGCAGTTACTCGACAACAGATACGCAGTATTTT. Encoded protein: CASSYSTTDTQYF.

J is TRBJ2-3 and V is TRBV4-2, with 7 bases fitting TRBD2. V was clipped by 4 bases and J by 2 bases; unmatched bases: 3. The CDR3 length is 14 residues. Germline V lookup: CDR1 LGHNA, CDR2 YNFKEQ. The CDR3 nucleotides read TGTGCCAGCAGCCTTCAGCGGGACACAGATACGCAGTATTTT. It specifies CASSLQRDTDTQYF.

The chain employs TRBV7-8 and TRBJ1-2; D gene ambiguous. V was shortened by 3 bases and J by 8 bases, with 19 bases between the two germline ends. This CDR3 region has 15 residues. The germline CDR1 and CDR2 sequences are SGHVS and FQNEAQ. Here the CDR3 DNA reads TGTGCCAGCAGCTTTTTTCCCCATAGACTGGAAGGCTACACCTTC. Amino acids: CASSFFPHRLEGYTF. The whole variable domain, filled in from reference TRBV7-8 and TRBJ1-2, reads GAGVSQSPRYKVAKRGQDVALRCDPISGHVSLFWYQQALGQGPEFLTYFQNEAQLDKSGLPSDRFFAERPEGSVSTLKIQRTQQEDSAVYLCASSFFPHRLEGYTFGSGTRLTVV.

The V and J genes are TRBV6-1 and TRBJ2-1; 9 bases fit TRBD2. Germline CDR1 MNHNS, CDR2 SASEGT. The CDR3 consists of 12 residues. Trimming took 3 bases from V and 10 from J; bases not matched to a gene: 1. CDR3 loop: CASSELAGEQFF. The CDR3, as DNA: TGTGCCAGCAGTGAGCTAGCGGGAGAGCAGTTCTTC.

This chain connects TRBV4-2 to TRBJ2-7, with D unresolved. The CDR3 has 12 residues. CDR1 is LGHNA, CDR2 YNFKEQ, per germline. The V end lost 4 bases, the J end lost 5 bases, and 9 bases lay between the germline ends. The CDR3 DNA is TGTGCCAGCAGCCTCGGACGAAACGAGCAGTACTTC. It yields the protein CASSLGRNEQYF.

The V call is TRBV11-2, the J call TRBJ2-3; the D gene is possibly TRBD2 (6 bases). Germline CDR1 is SGHAT and CDR2 is FQNNGV. V was cut by 3 bases and J by 2 bases, with 9 bases left in between. There are 14 residues in the CDR3. This chain's CDR3 is CASSFGLFTDTQYF. The CDR3 DNA is TGTGCCAGCAGCTTCGGACTATTCACAGATACGCAGTATTTT.

The chain employs TRBV7-9 and TRBJ1-6; TRBD1 might be the D (5 bases). Trimming left V 5 bases short and J 10 bases short, with 12 bases between. From germline, CDR1 is SEHNR and CDR2 FQNEAQ (reference sequence). This CDR3 has 13 amino acids. The CDR3 DNA is TGTGCCAGCAGCGGGGGTATTGGATCACCCCTCCACTTT. Protein product: CASSGGIGSPLHF.

The genes are TRBV7-6 and TRBJ2-3, with 9 bases that match TRBD1. Germline lookup yields CDR1 SGHVS and CDR2 FNYEAQ. The J segment lost 0 bases and the V segment lost 5 bases, leaving 12 bases of the junction unmatched. The CDR3 runs to 18 residues. DNA for the CDR3: TGTGCCAGCAGCACCTACAGGGGGCCTCCTTCGAGCACAGATACGCAGTATTTT. Protein sequence: CASSTYRGPPSSTDTQYF.

The CDR3 coding sequence is TGTGCCAGCAGCTTAGCGGGATTTAGCACAGATACGCAGTATTTT. This sequence encodes CASSLAGFSTDTQYF. The chain recombines TRBV11-2 with TRBJ2-3; D might be TRBD2 (5 bases). Germline CDR1 and CDR2: SGHAT and FQNNGV. CDR3 length: 15 residues. Trimming left V 1 base short and J 0 bases short, with 8 bases between.

The chain recombines TRBV14 with TRBJ2-7; D gene ambiguous. The CDR3 extends over 13 amino acids. Trimming took off 4 bases at V and 6 bases at J, with 13 bases between the two ends. Germline CDR1 and CDR2: SGHDN and FVKESK. CDR3 region: CASSPGRLSEQYF. In DNA, the CDR3 is TGTGCCAGCAGCCCGGGCCGCCTCTCCGAGCAGTACTTC.

The chain carries TRBV7-2 and TRBJ2-7, with a possible D match to TRBD2 (6 bases). The CDR3 sequence is 14 residues long. Trimming left V 3 bases short and J 2 bases short, with 11 bases between. Germline V gene lookup returns CDR1 SGHTA and CDR2 FQGNSA. DNA for the CDR3: TGTGCCAGCAGCTTTGCGGGGTCCCCCTACGAGCAGTACTTC. It yields the protein CASSFAGSPYEQYF.

The V call is TRBV19, the J call TRBJ2-5; TRBD1 matches 10 bases. Germline trimming cut 5 bases from V and 8 bases from J; bases unmatched to any gene: 5. CDR1 LNHDA and CDR2 SQIVND come from the germline V gene (reference sequence). The CDR3 contains 13 residues. The CDR3: CASSEGQGLTQYF. The CDR3 region has the DNA TGTGCCAGTAGTGAGGGACAGGGGCTAACCCAGTACTTC.

The sample holds one count of this clone. A read error may produce the germline difference seen at one junction end. The rearrangement joins TRBV7-8 to TRBJ2-2; TRBD1 or TRBD2 may be the D gene (7 bases each). Germline CDR1 reads SGHVS; CDR2 reads FQNEAQ. This CDR3 contains 14 residues. This CDR3 reads CAGRGGVNTGELFF. The CDR3, as DNA: TGTGCCGGCAGGGGGGGAGTTAACACCGGGGAGCTGTTTTTT.

This rearrangement joins TRBV27 to TRBJ2-7, with TRBD2 matching 12 bases. V dropped 5 bases and J dropped 4; count of bases not matched to a gene: 3. CDR1 is MNHEY and CDR2 is SMNVEV in the germline V gene (reference sequence). The CDR3 consists of 14 residues. This CDR3 is CASSPSGRGYEQYF. In nucleotides, the CDR3 is TGTGCCAGCAGTCCTAGCGGGAGGGGATACGAGCAGTACTTC.

This clone was picked up one time. The chain links TRBV7-2 to TRBJ2-5, with 10 bases that match TRBD2. This CDR3 region has 17 residues. V gave up 1 base and J gave up 1 base; unmatched junction bases: 6. Germline CDR1 is SGHTA and CDR2 is FQGNSA. CDR3 sequence reads: CASSLERLAGGQETQYF. In nucleotides, the CDR3 is TGTGCCAGCAGCTTAGAACGATTAGCGGGGGGCCAAGAGACCCAGTACTTC.

DNA of the CDR3: TGTGCCAGCAGCCCATCCCCGGGGAATCAGCCCCAGCATTTT. Protein product: CASSPSPGNQPQHF. The chain carries TRBV7-9 and TRBJ1-5; D not resolved. The CDR3 is 14 residues long. The V and J ends lost 5 bases and 4 bases respectively, with 12 bases between them. CDR1 and CDR2 (germline): SEHNR, FQNEAQ (reference sequence).

V is TRBV5-4 and J is TRBJ2-1, with 8 positions matching TRBD1. Per the germline V gene, CDR1 is SGHNT and CDR2 is YYREEE (reference sequence). This CDR3 has 16 amino acids. V shed 3 bases and J 4 bases; nucleotides not matched to a gene: 9. The CDR3 sequence: CASSSLYDRGYNEQFF. The CDR3 DNA follows: TGTGCCAGCAGCTCCCTCTATGACAGGGGTTACAATGAGCAGTTCTTC. The whole variable domain, filled in from reference TRBV5-4 and TRBJ2-1, reads ETGVTQSPTHLIKTRGQQVTLRCSSQSGHNTVSWYQQALGQGPQFIFQYYREEENGRGNFPPRFSGLQFPNYSSELNVNALELDDSALYLCASSSLYDRGYNEQFFGPGTRLTVL.

The gene calls are TRBV7-2 and TRBJ2-5; tentatively, D is TRBD1 or TRBD2 (5 bases each). The CDR3 sequence is 13 residues long. V lost 5 bases to trimming and J lost 2 bases, with 9 bases between them. Germline lookup yields CDR1 SGHTA and CDR2 FQGNSA. The CDR3 here is CASSPGPQETQYF. DNA of the CDR3: TGTGCCAGCAGCCCGGGACCGCAAGAGACCCAGTACTTC.

The J gene is TRBJ2-3, the V gene TRBV5-4; D is unresolved. CDR1 and CDR2 from the germline V gene are SGHNT and YYREEE (reference sequence). CDR3 length: 13 residues. V lost 2 bases to trimming and J lost 0 bases, with 4 bases between them. In DNA form, the CDR3 reads TGTGCCAGCAGCTTCTTGAGCACAGATACGCAGTATTTT. Translation: CASSFLSTDTQYF.

The chain recombines TRBV4-3 with TRBJ1-5; TRBD1 agrees at 7 bases. V shed 1 base and J 4 bases; nucleotides not matched to a gene: 1. Germline values: CDR1 LGHNA, CDR2 YSLEER. The CDR3 contains 14 residues. In nucleotides, the CDR3 is TGCGCCAGCAGCCAAGGGACAGGTAATCAGCCCCAGCATTTT. Translating gives CASSQGTGNQPQHF.

The chain uses TRBV11-1 and TRBJ2-7; 8 bases map to TRBD2. Germline V gives CDR1 SGHAT, CDR2 FQDESV (reference sequence). V gave up 5 bases and J gave up 4 bases; unmatched junction bases: 7. The CDR3 contains 14 residues. CDR3 DNA sequence: TGTGCCAGCAGCCCTATAGCGGGGAGTTACGAGCAGTACTTC. Amino acid sequence: CASSPIAGSYEQYF.

V and J are TRBV29-1 and TRBJ2-7; D is ambiguous. Trimming shortened V by 3 bases and J by 4 bases, and 7 bases separated the two germline ends. Germline loops: CDR1 SQVTM, CDR2 ANQGSEA. This CDR3 has 11 residues. CDR3 residues: CSVEDPYEQYF. The CDR3 region has the DNA TGCAGCGTTGAGGACCCTTACGAGCAGTACTTC.

The chain joins TRBV5-1 to TRBJ1-2; 10 nucleotides line up with TRBD1. Germline trimming cut 0 bases from V and 2 bases from J; bases unmatched to any gene: 4. The CDR3 has 16 residues. The germline V gene has CDR1 SGHRS and CDR2 YFSETQ. The CDR3 loop is CASSLEGQGVNYGYTF. In nucleotides, the CDR3 is TGCGCCAGCAGCTTGGAAGGACAGGGGGTCAACTATGGCTACACCTTC.

The chain employs TRBV7-9 and TRBJ2-7, with no clear D. Between the trimmed V and J ends, which lost 5 bases and 7 bases, there was a span of 15 bases. The CDR3 is 13 residues long. Germline assignment: CDR1 SEHNR and CDR2 FQNEAQ (reference sequence). The CDR3 here is CASSPSSPEEQYF. Written as DNA, the CDR3 is TGTGCCAGCAGCCCCTCCAGCCCGGAGGAGCAGTACTTC.

The chain couples TRBV5-5 to TRBJ1-3, with D unresolved. CDR1 and CDR2 from the germline V gene are SGHKS and YYEKEE (reference sequence). V was trimmed by 7 bases and J by 0 bases, leaving 17 bases between them. The CDR3 runs 16 residues. The CDR3 protein is CASSREGRVSGNTIYF. The CDR3 bases are TGTGCCAGCTCCCGGGAGGGCCGGGTCTCTGGAAACACCATATATTTT.